This record covers a single TCR beta chain. The V and J ends lost 3 bases and 2 bases respectively, with 8 bases between them. The CDR3 runs 13 residues. Germline V gives CDR1 KGHSH, CDR2 LQKENI. This record belongs to a study of blood T cell repertoires in COVID-19. On the study more broadly: T cells, B-cell-depleted T cells, or PBMCs provided the cDNA or gDNA that served as material.

In the source study's methods: Nucleated cell number was recorded as an estimate derived from reference gene primer amplification. Using immunoSEQ multiplex PCR, the repertoire was profiled, and TCRdb retains in-frame clones only, with some absent. V and J calls and clone size are copied from that table; D and trimming were computed from the DNA. The table includes 95,000 to 150,000 clones, roughly four fifths detected once. The receptor comes from a human donor in a cohort sampled during active COVID-19. Sequencing used peripheral blood. J is TRBJ2-7 and V is TRBV18; D gene ambiguous. The CDR3 bases are TGTGCCAGCTCACCCGCAGGAACCTACGAGCAGTACTTC. Its protein is CASSPAGTYEQYF.